The next 26 T cell receptor beta chains were all read from a single sample in a study of blood T cell repertoires in COVID-19. Sequencing used immunoSEQ multiplex PCR; TCRdb keeps in-frame clones, though not all of them. Of some 87,000 clones detected, about 84% appear once; the ten largest clones hold about a quarter. What was sequenced was peripheral blood. All receptors come from a human donor in a cohort sampled during active COVID-19.

V usage is TRBV9 and J usage is TRBJ2-7, with 11 bases that match TRBD2. There are 16 residues in the CDR3. The junction had 9 bases not matched to a gene; V was cut back by 0 bases and J by 7 bases. Germline CDR1 SGDLS, CDR2 YYNGEE. The CDR3 sequence: CASSVGLAGTDGEQYF. CDR3 DNA sequence: TGTGCCAGCAGCGTAGGACTAGCGGGGACCGATGGGGAGCAGTACTTC. The full variable domain, rest sourced from reference TRBV9 and TRBJ2-7, is DSGVTQTPKHLITATGQRVTLRCSPRSGDLSVYWYQQSLDQGLQFLIQYYNGEERAKGNILERFSAQQFPDLHSELNLSSLELGDSALYFCASSVGLAGTDGEQYFGPGTRLTVT.

The chain's CDR3 is CASTPLAGESYEQYF. CDR3 bases: TGTGCCAGCACCCCCCTAGCGGGAGAATCCTACGAGCAGTACTTC. This chain uses TRBV6-5 with TRBJ2-7, with 10 positions matching TRBD2. After removal of 7 bases from V and 1 base from J, the junction contained 7 bases not matched to a gene. There are 15 residues in the CDR3. Germline V gene data show CDR1 as MNHEY and CDR2 as SVGAGI.

The chain couples TRBV5-5 to TRBJ2-1; 14 nucleotides agree with TRBD2. This CDR3 comprises 15 residues. The ends lost 4 bases at V and 8 bases at J; junction bases unmatched: 5. The germline CDR1 and CDR2 sequences are SGHKS and YYEKEE (reference sequence). Here the CDR3 DNA reads TGTGCCAGCAGCGTGGGACTAGCGGGAGCGTATGAGCAGTTCTTC. Protein product: CASSVGLAGAYEQFF.

CDR3 sequence: CACQSSYNSPLHF. CDR3 sequence (DNA): TGTGCCTGTCAATCCTCCTATAATTCACCCCTCCACTTT. The rearrangement links TRBV6-5 to TRBJ1-6; the D is unclear. Germline V gene data show CDR1 as MNHEY and CDR2 as SVGAGI. This CDR3 region has 13 residues. V shed 11 bases and J shed 0 bases, with 8 bases lying between them.

The CDR3 reads CASSQEGSGSETQYF. The DNA for the CDR3 is TGCGCCAGCAGCCAAGAGGGTAGCGGGAGCGAGACCCAGTACTTC. The chain uses TRBV4-1 and TRBJ2-5; 9 positions match TRBD2. V trimming: 0 bases; J trimming: 5 bases; junction bases outside the gene matches: 4. The germline gives CDR1 MGHRA, CDR2 YSYEKL. This CDR3 comprises 15 residues.

This CDR3 is CASTWASVYEQYF. The CDR3 nucleotides read TGTGCCAGCACCTGGGCTAGCGTATACGAGCAGTACTTC. This chain joins TRBV2 and TRBJ2-7; D might be TRBD2 (6 bases). Germline CDR1 SNHLY, CDR2 FYNNEI. The CDR3 runs 13 residues. V lost 7 bases and J 4 bases, leaving 14 bases between the germline ends.

The chain's CDR3 is CASSAPGQVLYEQYF. DNA for the CDR3: TGTGCCAGCAGCGCACCGGGACAGGTTCTCTACGAGCAGTACTTC. This chain uses TRBV14 with TRBJ2-7, with 8 bases that match TRBD1. The CDR3 is made up of 15 amino acids. Germline CDR1 and CDR2: SGHDN and FVKESK. The J segment lost 3 bases and the V segment lost 5 bases, leaving 9 bases of the junction unmatched. The full variable domain, completed using reference TRBV14 and TRBJ2-7, is EAGVTQFPSHSVIEKGQTVTLRCDPISGHDNLYWYRRVMGKEIKFLLHFVKESKQDESGMPNNRFLAERTGGTYSTLKVQPAELEDSGVYFCASSAPGQVLYEQYFGPGTRLTVT.

This rearrangement joins TRBV10-3 to TRBJ1-1; 8 bases are a match to TRBD1. The CDR3 consists of 15 residues. Germline V gives CDR1 ENHRY, CDR2 SYGVKD. Trimming removed 4 bases from V and 1 base from J; junction bases left unmatched: 5. CDR3 protein: CAISVGGTGNTEAFF. In nucleotides, the CDR3 is TGTGCCATCAGTGTAGGGGGGACAGGGAACACTGAAGCTTTCTTT.

The V and J genes are TRBV15 and TRBJ1-2; TRBD1 aligns across 12 bases. The CDR3 is 16 amino acids. Germline CDR1 LNHNV, CDR2 YYDKDF (reference sequence). J gave up 2 bases and V 1 base, and 2 bases lay outside the gene matches. This CDR3 reads CATSRGGTGGNYGYTF. The CDR3 DNA sequence: TGTGCCACCAGCAGAGGAGGGACAGGGGGCAACTATGGCTACACCTTC.

This clone was picked up a small number of times. In nucleotides, the CDR3 is TGTGCCAGTAACACGGGACAGAACTCCTACGAGCAGTACTTC. It encodes CASNTGQNSYEQYF. This chain connects TRBV19 to TRBJ2-7; 7 nucleotides line up with TRBD1. V lost 7 bases to trimming and J lost 0 bases; unmatched junction nucleotides: 6. This CDR3 comprises 14 residues. CDR1 is LNHDA and CDR2 is SQIVND in the germline V gene (reference sequence).

This chain uses TRBV3-1 (or the pseudogene TRBV3-2) with TRBJ1-5; 9 bases fit TRBD1. CDR3 length equals 15 residues. Germline CDR1 LGHDT, CDR2 YNNKEL (reference sequence). Trimming took 1 base from V and 6 from J; bases not matched to a gene: 4. The CDR3 reads CASSQGTGAAQPQHF. The DNA of the CDR3 is TGTGCCAGCAGCCAAGGGACAGGGGCTGCTCAGCCCCAGCATTTT.

This clone was observed a few times. This chain uses TRBV5-1 with TRBJ1-4; 8 nucleotides match TRBD1. Germline lookup yields CDR1 SGHRS and CDR2 YFSETQ. The CDR3 spans 14 residues. The V and J ends lost 5 bases and 5 bases, in that order; junction bases with no gene match: 5. The chain's CDR3 is CASRAGGSNEKLFF. DNA for the CDR3: TGCGCCAGCAGGGCAGGGGGCTCGAATGAAAAACTGTTTTTT. The full variable domain, with the rest looked up from reference TRBV5-1 and TRBJ1-4, is KAGVTQTPRYLIKTRGQQVTLSCSPISGHRSVSWYQQTPGQGLQFLFEYFSETQRNKGNFPGRFSGRQFSNSRSEMNVSTLELGDSALYLCASRAGGSNEKLFFGSGTQLSVL.

J is TRBJ2-1 and V is TRBV19; 9 nucleotides line up with TRBD2. This CDR3 contains 16 residues. The ends lost 0 bases at V and 2 bases at J; junction bases unmatched: 2. Germline V lookup: CDR1 LNHDA, CDR2 SQIVND (reference sequence). The CDR3 DNA follows: TGTGCCAGTAGTATAGAAGCTAGCGGGGCCTACAATGAGCAGTTCTTC. It specifies CASSIEASGAYNEQFF.

The chain recombines TRBV6-2 or TRBV6-3 with TRBJ2-3, with 8 nucleotides matching TRBD2. CDR1 is MNHEY and CDR2 is SVGEGT in the germline V gene. V lost 0 bases, J lost 1 base, and 3 bases stayed unmatched. The CDR3 is 16 amino acids. The DNA for the CDR3 is TGTGCCAGCAGTTACTCAAGCGGGGGACGCACAGATACGCAGTATTTT. This sequence encodes CASSYSSGGRTDTQYF.

The chain has TRBV5-1 and TRBJ2-7; 7 bases map to TRBD2. After removal of 0 bases from V and 3 bases from J, the junction contained 6 bases not matched to a gene. From germline, CDR1 is SGHRS and CDR2 YFSETQ. The CDR3 consists of 15 residues. The CDR3, as DNA: TGCGCCAGCAGCTTGGGATCCGGGACTATCTACGAGCAGTACTTC. This gives the protein CASSLGSGTIYEQYF.

The DNA of the CDR3 is TGCGCCAGCAGTTCCGGACTACTAGCGGGCTACAATGAGCAGTTCTTC. Its protein is CASSSGLLAGYNEQFF. This chain uses TRBV5-1 with TRBJ2-1; TRBD2 matches 9 bases. This CDR3 has 16 residues. J was trimmed by 3 bases and V by 5 bases; bases with no gene match: 9. Germline V gene sequence: CDR1 SGHRS, CDR2 YFSETQ.

A single count supports this clone. This chain links TRBV5-1 with TRBJ1-5; 8 bases are a match to TRBD1. The germline V gene encodes CDR1 SGHRS and CDR2 YFSETQ. The J segment lost 4 bases and the V segment lost 0 bases, leaving 3 bases of the junction unmatched. The CDR3 runs 15 residues. CDR3 protein: CASSLGQGANQPQHF. DNA of the CDR3: TGCGCCAGCAGCTTGGGGCAGGGGGCAAATCAGCCCCAGCATTTT.

This clone appeared a single time. The chain joins TRBV24-1 to TRBJ1-5, with a weak D call TRBD1 (5 bases). V was shortened by 4 bases and J by 0 bases, with 6 bases between the two germline ends. The germline V gene has CDR1 KGHDR and CDR2 SFDVKD. This CDR3 region has 14 residues. For the CDR3, the DNA is TGTGCCACCAGTGACGGGGGTAGCAATCAGCCCCAGCATTTT. This codes for CATSDGGSNQPQHF.

The chain couples TRBV5-1 to TRBJ1-4, with D unclear. The V gene lost 0 bases and the J gene lost 1 base, with 10 bases spanning the gap. CDR3 size: 16 residues. Germline V gives CDR1 SGHRS, CDR2 YFSETQ. The CDR3 bases are TGCGCCAGCAGCTTGGTCGTCGGAGGAACTAATGAAAAACTGTTTTTT. Protein: CASSLVVGGTNEKLFF.

J is TRBJ1-6 and V is TRBV7-2; a possible D gene is TRBD1 (6 bases). CDR1 and CDR2 from the germline V gene are SGHTA and FQGNSA. The CDR3 consists of 14 residues. V lost 3 bases to trimming and J lost 8 bases, with 11 bases between them. The CDR3 region has the DNA TGTGCCAGCAGCTTTAATACAGGGTATTCACCCCTCCACTTT. Translation gives CASSFNTGYSPLHF.

This chain links TRBV6-5 with TRBJ1-1; D unclear. The CDR3 length is 13 residues. Germline V gives CDR1 MNHEY, CDR2 SVGAGI. Trimming took 2 bases from V and 4 from J, leaving 8 bases between them. In nucleotides, the CDR3 is TGTGCCAGCAGTTACCGTCCCAGCACTGAAGCTTTCTTT. Its protein is CASSYRPSTEAFF.

This rearrangement joins TRBV5-1 to TRBJ2-7; a possible D gene is TRBD1 (6 bases). V lost 4 bases and J 3 bases, leaving 11 bases between the germline ends. CDR1 is SGHRS, CDR2 YFSETQ, per germline. This CDR3 is 13 amino acids long. This CDR3 reads CASSHDRNYEQYF. The CDR3, as DNA: TGCGCCAGCAGCCACGACAGGAACTACGAGCAGTACTTC.

The chain joins TRBV24-1 to TRBJ2-1, with 11 positions matching TRBD2. The V segment lost 2 bases and the J segment 4 bases; nucleotides outside the gene matches: 6. The germline V gene has CDR1 KGHDR and CDR2 SFDVKD. This CDR3 has 17 amino acids. Here the CDR3 DNA reads TGTGCCACCAGTGATTCCCGGACTAGCGGGTTTTACAATGAGCAGTTCTTC. It is translated as CATSDSRTSGFYNEQFF.

The chain carries TRBV18 and TRBJ1-5; 8 positions agree with TRBD1. The CDR3 loop spans 17 amino acids. The germline V gene has CDR1 KGHSH and CDR2 LQKENI. Trimming at V came to 0 bases and at J to 1 base, leaving 5 bases not matched to a gene. The CDR3 reads CASSPPQGARSNQPQHF. The CDR3 DNA is TGTGCCAGCTCACCACCGCAGGGGGCAAGGAGCAATCAGCCCCAGCATTTT.

This clone occurred once. The V call is TRBV10-3, the J call TRBJ2-7; 10 nucleotides agree with TRBD1. This CDR3 has 16 amino acids. V shed 3 bases, J shed 0 bases, and the junction held 5 bases outside the gene matches. Germline loops: CDR1 ENHRY, CDR2 SYGVKD. Here the CDR3 reads CAISDPGQGGSYEQYF. Written as DNA, the CDR3 is TGTGCCATCAGTGACCCCGGACAGGGGGGCTCCTACGAGCAGTACTTC.

The chain links TRBV6-4 to TRBJ2-3; D is unresolved. Germline-derived CDR1 and CDR2 are MRHNA and SNTAGT. V lost 2 bases and J 7 bases, leaving 10 bases between the germline ends. The CDR3 runs 13 residues. The CDR3: CASSDVARNTQYF. DNA of the CDR3: TGTGCCAGCAGTGACGTAGCTCGGAATACGCAGTATTTT.